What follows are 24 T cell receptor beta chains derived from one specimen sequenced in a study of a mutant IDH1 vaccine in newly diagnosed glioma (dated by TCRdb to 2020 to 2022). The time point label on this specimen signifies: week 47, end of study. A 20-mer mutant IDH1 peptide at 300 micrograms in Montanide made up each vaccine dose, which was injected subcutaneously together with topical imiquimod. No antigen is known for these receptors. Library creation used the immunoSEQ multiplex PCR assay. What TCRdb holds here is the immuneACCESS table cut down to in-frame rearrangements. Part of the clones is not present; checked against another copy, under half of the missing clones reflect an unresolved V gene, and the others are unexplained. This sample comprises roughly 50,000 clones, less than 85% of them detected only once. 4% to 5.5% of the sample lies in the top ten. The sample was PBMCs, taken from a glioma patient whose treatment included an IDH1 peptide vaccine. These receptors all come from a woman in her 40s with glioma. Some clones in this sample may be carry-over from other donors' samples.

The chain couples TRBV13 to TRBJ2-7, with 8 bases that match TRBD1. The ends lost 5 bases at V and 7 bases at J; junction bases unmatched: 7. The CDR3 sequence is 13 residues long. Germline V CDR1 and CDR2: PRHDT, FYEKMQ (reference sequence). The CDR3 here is CASSGEGTGEQYF. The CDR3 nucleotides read TGTGCCAGCAGCGGTGAAGGGACAGGAGAGCAGTACTTC.

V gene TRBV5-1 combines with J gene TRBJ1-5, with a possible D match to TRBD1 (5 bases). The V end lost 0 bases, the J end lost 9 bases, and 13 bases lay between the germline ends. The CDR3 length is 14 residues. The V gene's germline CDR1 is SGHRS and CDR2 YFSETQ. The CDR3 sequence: CASSLGGTQAPQHF. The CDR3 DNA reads TGCGCCAGCAGCTTGGGGGGCACCCAGGCGCCCCAGCATTTT.

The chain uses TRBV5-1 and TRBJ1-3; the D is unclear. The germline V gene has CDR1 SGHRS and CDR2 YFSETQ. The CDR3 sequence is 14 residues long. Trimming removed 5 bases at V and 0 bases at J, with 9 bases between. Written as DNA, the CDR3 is TGCGCCAGCAGTGCGGCCGGCTCTGGAAACACCATATATTTT. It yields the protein CASSAAGSGNTIYF.

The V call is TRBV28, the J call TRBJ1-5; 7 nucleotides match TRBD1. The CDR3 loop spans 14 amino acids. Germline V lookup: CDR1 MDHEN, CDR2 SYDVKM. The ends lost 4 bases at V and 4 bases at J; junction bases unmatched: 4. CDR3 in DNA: TGTGCCAGCAGTTCGACCAGGGGGAATCAGCCCCAGCATTTT. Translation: CASSSTRGNQPQHF. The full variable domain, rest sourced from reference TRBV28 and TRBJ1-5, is DVKVTQSSRYLVKRTGEKVFLECVQDMDHENMFWYRQDPGLGLRLIYFSYDVKMKEKGDIPEGYSVSREKKERFSLILESASTNQTSMYLCASSSTRGNQPQHFGDGTRLSIL.

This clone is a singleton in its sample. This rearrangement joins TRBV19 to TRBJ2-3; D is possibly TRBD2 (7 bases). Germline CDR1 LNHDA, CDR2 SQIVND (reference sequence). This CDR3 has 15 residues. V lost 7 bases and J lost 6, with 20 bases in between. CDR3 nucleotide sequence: TGTGCCAGTACCATACGGGGGGCCGGTCACGATACGCAGTATTTT. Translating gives CASTIRGAGHDTQYF. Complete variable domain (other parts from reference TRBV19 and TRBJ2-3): DGGITQSPKYLFRKEGQNVTLSCEQNLNHDAMYWYRQDPGQGLRLIYYSQIVNDFQKGDIAEGYSVSREKKESFPLTVTSAQKNPTAFYLCASTIRGAGHDTQYFGPGTRLTVL.

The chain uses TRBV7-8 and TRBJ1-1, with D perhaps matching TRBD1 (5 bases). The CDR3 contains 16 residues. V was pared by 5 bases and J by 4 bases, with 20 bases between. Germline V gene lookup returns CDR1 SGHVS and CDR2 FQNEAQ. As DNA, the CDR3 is TGTGCCAGCAGCCCTCGGGACTCCAGAAGAGGCACTGAAGCTTTCTTT. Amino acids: CASSPRDSRRGTEAFF.

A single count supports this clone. In DNA form, the CDR3 reads TGTGCCAGCAGCTCAGGGAACCAAGAGACCCAGTACTTC. Encoded protein: CASSSGNQETQYF. This chain connects TRBV7-9 to TRBJ2-5; maybe TRBD1 (5 bases). V was trimmed by 4 bases and J by 0 bases, leaving 6 bases between them. Germline loops: CDR1 SEHNR, CDR2 FQNEAQ (reference sequence). The CDR3 loop spans 13 amino acids.

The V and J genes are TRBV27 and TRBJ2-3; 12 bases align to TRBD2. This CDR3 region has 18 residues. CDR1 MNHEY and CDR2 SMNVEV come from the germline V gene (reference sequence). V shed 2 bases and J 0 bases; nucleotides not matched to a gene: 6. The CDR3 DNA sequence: TGTGCCAGCAGTTTACTAGGACTAGCGGGGACTAGCACAGATACGCAGTATTTT. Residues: CASSLLGLAGTSTDTQYF.

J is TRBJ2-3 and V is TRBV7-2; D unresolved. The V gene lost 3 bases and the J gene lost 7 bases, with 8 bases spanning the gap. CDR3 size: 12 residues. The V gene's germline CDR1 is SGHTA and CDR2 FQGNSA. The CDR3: CASSFTTNTQYF. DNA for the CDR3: TGTGCCAGCAGCTTTACCACGAATACGCAGTATTTT. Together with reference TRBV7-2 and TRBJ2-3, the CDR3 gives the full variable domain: GAGVSQSPSNKVTEKGKDVELRCDPISGHTALYWYRQSLGQGLEFLIYFQGNSAPDKSGLPSDRFSAERTGGSVSTLTIQRTQQEDSAVYLCASSFTTNTQYFGPGTRLTVL.

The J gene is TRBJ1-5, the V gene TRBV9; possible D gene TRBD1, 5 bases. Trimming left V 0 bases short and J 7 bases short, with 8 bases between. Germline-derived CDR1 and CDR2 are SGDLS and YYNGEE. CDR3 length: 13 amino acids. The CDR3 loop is CASSVDGGQPQHF. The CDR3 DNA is TGTGCCAGCAGCGTAGATGGGGGGCAGCCCCAGCATTTT.

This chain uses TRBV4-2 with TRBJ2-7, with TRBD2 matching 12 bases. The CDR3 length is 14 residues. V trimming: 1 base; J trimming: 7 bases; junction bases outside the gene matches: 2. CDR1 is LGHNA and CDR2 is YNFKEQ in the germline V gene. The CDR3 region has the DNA TGTGCCAGCAGCCAAGGACTAGCGGGGGTTGAGCAGTACTTC. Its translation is CASSQGLAGVEQYF.

The CDR3 loop reads CASLGTSDQETQYF. As DNA, the CDR3 is TGTGCCTCACTAGGGACTAGTGATCAAGAGACCCAGTACTTC. This sequence joins TRBV30 and TRBJ2-5, with 8 bases lining up with TRBD2. The CDR3 contains 14 residues. CDR1 is GTSNPN, CDR2 SVGIG, per germline (reference sequence). Unmatched junction bases numbered 9, after V lost 7 bases and J lost 2 bases.

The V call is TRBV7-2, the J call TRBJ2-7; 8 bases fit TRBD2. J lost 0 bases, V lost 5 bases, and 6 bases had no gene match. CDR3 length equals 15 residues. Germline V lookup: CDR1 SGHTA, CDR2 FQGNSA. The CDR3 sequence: CASSLSSGSSYEQYF. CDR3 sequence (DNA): TGTGCCAGCAGCCTTTCCAGCGGGAGCTCCTACGAGCAGTACTTC.

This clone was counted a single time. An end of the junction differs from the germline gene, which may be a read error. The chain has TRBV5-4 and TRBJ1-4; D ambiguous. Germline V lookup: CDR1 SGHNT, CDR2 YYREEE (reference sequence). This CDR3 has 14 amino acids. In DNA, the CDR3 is TGTGCCAGCAGCTTGGCCCAGTCAGGTGGCTCCTGCGTTTTT. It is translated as CASSLAQSGGSCVF. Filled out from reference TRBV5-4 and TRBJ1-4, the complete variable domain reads ETGVTQSPTHLIKTRGQQVTLRCSSQSGHNTVSWYQQALGQGPQFIFQYYREEENGRGNFPPRFSGLQFPNYSSELNVNALELDDSALYLCASSLAQSGGSCVFGSGTQLSVL.

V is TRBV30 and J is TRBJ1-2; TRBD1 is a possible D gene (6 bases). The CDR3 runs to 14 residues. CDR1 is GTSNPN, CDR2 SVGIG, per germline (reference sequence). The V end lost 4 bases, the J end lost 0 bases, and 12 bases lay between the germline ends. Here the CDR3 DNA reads TGTGCCTGGACCCGGACAGTCTCTAACTATGGCTACACCTTC. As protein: CAWTRTVSNYGYTF.

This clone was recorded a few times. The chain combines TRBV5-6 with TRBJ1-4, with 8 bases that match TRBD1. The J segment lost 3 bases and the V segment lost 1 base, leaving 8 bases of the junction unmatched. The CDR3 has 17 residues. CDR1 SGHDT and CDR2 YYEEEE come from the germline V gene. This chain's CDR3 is CASSLRQGRRSNEKLFF. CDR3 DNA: TGTGCCAGCAGCTTGCGACAGGGGCGACGATCTAATGAAAAACTGTTTTTT.

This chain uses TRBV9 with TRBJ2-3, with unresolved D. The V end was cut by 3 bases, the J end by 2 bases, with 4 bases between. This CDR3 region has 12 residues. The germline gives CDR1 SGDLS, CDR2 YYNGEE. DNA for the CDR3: TGTGCCAGCAGCGCCGACACAGATACGCAGTATTTT. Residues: CASSADTDTQYF.

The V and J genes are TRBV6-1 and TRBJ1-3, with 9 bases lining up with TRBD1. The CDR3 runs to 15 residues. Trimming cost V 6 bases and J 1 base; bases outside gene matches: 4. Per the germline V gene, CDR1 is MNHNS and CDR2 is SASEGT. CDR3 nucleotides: TGTGCCAGCAGGGGGACAGGGCCATCTGGAAACACCATATATTTT. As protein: CASRGTGPSGNTIYF.

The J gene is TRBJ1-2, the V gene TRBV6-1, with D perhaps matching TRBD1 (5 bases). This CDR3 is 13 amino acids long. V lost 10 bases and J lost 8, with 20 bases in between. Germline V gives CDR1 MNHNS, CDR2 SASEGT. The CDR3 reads CATLWDPFYGYTF. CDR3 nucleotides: TGTGCCACCCTCTGGGACCCTTTCTACGGCTACACCTTC.

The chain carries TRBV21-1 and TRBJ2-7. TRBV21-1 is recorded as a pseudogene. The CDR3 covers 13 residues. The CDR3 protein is CASSKPATYEQYF. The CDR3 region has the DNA TGTGCCAGCAGCAAACCGGCCACCTACGAGCAGTACTTC.

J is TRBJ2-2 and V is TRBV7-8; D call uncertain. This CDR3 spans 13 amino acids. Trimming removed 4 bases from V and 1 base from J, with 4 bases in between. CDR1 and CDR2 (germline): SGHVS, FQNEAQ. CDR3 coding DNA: TGTGCCAGCAGCTATTTGAACACCGGGGAGCTGTTTTTT. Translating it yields CASSYLNTGELFF.

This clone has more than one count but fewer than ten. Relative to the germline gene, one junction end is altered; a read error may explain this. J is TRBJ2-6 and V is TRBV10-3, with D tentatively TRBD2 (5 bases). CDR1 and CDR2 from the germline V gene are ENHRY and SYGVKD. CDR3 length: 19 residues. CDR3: CAIRPSGTNPTSVANVLTF. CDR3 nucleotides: TGTGCCATCAGGCCCAGCGGAACGAACCCGACCTCTGTGGCCAACGTCCTGACTTTC.

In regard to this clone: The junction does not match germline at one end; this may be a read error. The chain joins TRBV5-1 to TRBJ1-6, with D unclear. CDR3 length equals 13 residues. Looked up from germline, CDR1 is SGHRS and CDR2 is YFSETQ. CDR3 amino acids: CASSLEVNSPLHF. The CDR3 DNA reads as TGCGCCAGCAGCTTGGAGGTTAATTCGCCCCTCCACTTT.

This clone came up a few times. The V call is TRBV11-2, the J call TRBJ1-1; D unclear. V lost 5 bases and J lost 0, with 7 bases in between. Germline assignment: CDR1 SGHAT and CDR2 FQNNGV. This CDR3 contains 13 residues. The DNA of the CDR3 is TGTGCCAGCAGCACAGAGATGAACACTGAAGCTTTCTTT. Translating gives CASSTEMNTEAFF.